These T cell receptor beta chains were read from a single sample in a study of shared clonotypes between healthy human individuals. TCRdb keeps only in-frame clones here, not all; method: immunoSEQ multiplex PCR. The sample has millions of clones; 85% to 95% are singletons. The source material was naive CD4+ T cells from PBMCs. These receptors all stem from a man younger than 35 in good health. Some clones in this sample may be carry-over from other donors' samples. Each CDR3 is given with its conserved first and last residue. Fields, in order: CDR3 protein, CDR3 DNA, J gene, D gene, clone size, V gene. D genes are given only for firm matches. Expanded clones get a size class; other rows say once, few or many, or leave the size out.

CASSFAPKGGSGNTIYF,TGTGCCAGCAGCTTTGCCCCGAAGGGTGGGTCTGGAAACACCATATATTTT,TRBJ1-3,NA,NA,TRBV5-6
CASSLAGGYYGYTF,TGTGCCAGCAGCTTAGCCGGGGGGTACTATGGCTACACCTTC,TRBJ1-2,NA,NA,TRBV7-8
CASSSAPFGYEQYF,TGTGCCAGTAGTTCGGCGCCTTTCGGGTACGAGCAGTACTTC,TRBJ2-7,NA,NA,TRBV19
CASSAGTSGRAGETQYF,TGTGCCAGCAGCGCGGGAACAAGCGGGAGGGCCGGGGAGACCCAGTACTTC,TRBJ2-5,TRBD2,NA,TRBV7-2
CASSIGSYPYEQYF,TGTGCCAGTAGTATAGGCAGCTACCCCTACGAGCAGTACTTC,TRBJ2-7,NA,NA,TRBV19
CASSPFTSGSAGYEQYF,TGTGCCAGCTCACCGTTCACTAGCGGGAGTGCGGGCTACGAGCAGTACTTC,TRBJ2-7,TRBD2,NA,TRBV18
CASSLAGGPTLPNTGELFF,TGTGCCAGCAGCTTGGCGGGAGGCCCAACACTTCCGAACACCGGGGAGCTGTTTTTT,TRBJ2-2,TRBD2,once,TRBV7-7
CASSPPNFGRSYGYTF,TGTGCCAGCAGTCCCCCGAACTTCGGACGGTCCTATGGCTACACCTTC,TRBJ1-2,NA,NA,TRBV28
CASSYTGTGTEAFF,TGTGCCAGCAGTTATACCGGGACAGGGACTGAAGCTTTCTTT,TRBJ1-1,TRBD1,NA,TRBV2
CASSLVAGGSHNIQYF,TGTGCCAGCAGTTTGGTGGCAGGGGGCAGCCACAACATTCAGTACTTC,TRBJ2-4,TRBD1,NA,TRBV28
CASSLDRVGNTIYF,TGTGCCAGCAGTTTAGACAGGGTCGGAAACACCATATATTTT,TRBJ1-3,TRBD1,NA,TRBV2
CASSRTSGSGTGELFF,TGTGCCAGCAGCCGAACTAGCGGGAGTGGCACCGGGGAGCTGTTTTTT,TRBJ2-2,TRBD2,NA,TRBV7-3
CASSPGLGYNEQFF,TGTGCCAGCAGCCCCGGACTAGGGTACAATGAGCAGTTCTTC,TRBJ2-1,TRBD2,NA,TRBV11-2
CASSGGQPNTGELFF,TGTGCCAGTAGTGGGGGGCAGCCAAACACCGGGGAGCTGTTTTTT,TRBJ2-2,NA,NA,TRBV19
CASTSGRHGEQFF,TGTGCCAGCACTAGCGGGAGACATGGTGAGCAGTTCTTC,TRBJ2-1,TRBD2,once,TRBV6-6
CASSWGRQNTEAFF,TGTGCCAGCAGTTGGGGACGGCAGAACACTGAAGCTTTCTTT,TRBJ1-1,NA,NA,TRBV28
CASSLTGTAEEKLFF,TGCGCCAGCAGCTTAACCGGGACGGCAGAGGAAAAACTGTTTTTT,TRBJ1-4,NA,NA,TRBV5-1
CASSLRSVYGYTF,TGTGCCAGCAGTTTAAGATCAGTCTATGGCTACACCTTC,TRBJ1-2,NA,NA,TRBV28
CASSRSPTVTSGRGDEQFF,TGTGCCAGCAGCCGATCCCCAACGGTCACTAGCGGGAGAGGGGATGAGCAGTTCTTC,TRBJ2-1,TRBD2,NA,TRBV28
CASEKGGRGRPTEAFF,TGTGCCAGCGAAAAGGGGGGCAGGGGGAGGCCCACTGAAGCTTTCTTT,TRBJ1-1,TRBD1,once,TRBV9